These 14 T cell receptor beta chains were all obtained from the same sample, sequenced in a study of PD-1 blockade in classical Hodgkin lymphoma. Sequencing used immunoSEQ multiplex PCR; TCRdb keeps in-frame clones, though not all of them. The sample lists around 50,000 clones, about 75% occurring once. Time point described: cycle 4 day 1 (C4D1), after 5 to 7 weeks of nivolumab. Autologous stem cell transplantation was followed by relapse in every patient, and brentuximab vedotin exposure varied. Sequenced material: peripheral blood mononuclear cells (PBMCs), taken before the fourth cycle of nivolumab. These receptors all come from a human donor with classical Hodgkin lymphoma.

This rearrangement joins TRBV6-5 to TRBJ1-2; D is uncertain. Germline V gives CDR1 MNHEY, CDR2 SVGAGI. This CDR3 contains 11 residues. Trimming stripped 7 bases from V and 4 bases from J, with 7 bases between. This CDR3 is CASTNGYGYTF. The CDR3, as DNA: TGTGCCAGCACCAACGGCTATGGCTACACCTTC.

This chain joins TRBV10-3 and TRBJ2-2; maybe TRBD1 (6 bases). Germline loops: CDR1 ENHRY, CDR2 SYGVKD. V was clipped by 6 bases and J by 6 bases, with 20 bases between them. The CDR3 consists of 16 residues. The CDR3 coding sequence is TGTGCCATCAGCTACCCGACAGGTGGGGCACCCGGGGAGCTGTTTTTT. It yields the protein CAISYPTGGAPGELFF.

This clone was counted only a few times. The chain uses TRBV5-1 and TRBJ2-7; D is undetermined. Germline V lookup: CDR1 SGHRS, CDR2 YFSETQ. The CDR3 is made up of 15 amino acids. The V and J ends lost 1 base and 0 bases respectively, with 11 bases between them. The CDR3 nucleotides are TGCGCCAGCAGCTTGATATCCAGGTTCTCCTACGAGCAGTACTTC. This sequence encodes CASSLISRFSYEQYF.

The chain uses TRBV5-1 and TRBJ1-5; D gene unclear. This CDR3 is 13 amino acids long. Germline V gene lookup returns CDR1 SGHRS and CDR2 YFSETQ. V was cut by 0 bases and J by 3 bases, with 4 bases left in between. The CDR3 nucleotides are TGCGCCAGCAGCTTGGACCTCAATCAGCCCCAGCATTTT. Translating gives CASSLDLNQPQHF.

The chain links TRBV6-5 to TRBJ2-5; TRBD1 matches 9 bases. CDR1 and CDR2 (germline): MNHEY, SVGAGI. The CDR3 contains 15 residues. V lost 2 bases to trimming and J lost 5 bases; unmatched junction nucleotides: 6. The CDR3 region has the DNA TGTGCCAGCAGTTACAGGACAGGGGTGGGGGAGACCCAGTACTTC. Translated, it gives CASSYRTGVGETQYF.

The chain has TRBV29-1 and TRBJ2-2, with D tentatively TRBD2 (6 bases). The CDR3 has 15 residues. Germline V gene lookup returns CDR1 SQVTM and CDR2 ANQGSEA. V dropped 3 bases and J dropped 4 bases, with 15 bases sitting between them. CDR3 in DNA: TGCAGCGTTGAGGTGGCGGGACGTGGCACCGGGGAGCTGTTTTTT. It encodes CSVEVAGRGTGELFF.

V gene TRBV4-1 combines with J gene TRBJ1-3, with D unclear. The CDR3 has 17 amino acids. Germline CDR1 MGHRA, CDR2 YSYEKL. V was shortened by 4 bases and J by 0 bases, with 16 bases between the two germline ends. As DNA, the CDR3 is TGCGCCAGCAGCCCCTCTCACGGACCGAGCTCTGGAAACACCATATATTTT. Encoded protein: CASSPSHGPSSGNTIYF.

The J gene is TRBJ2-1, the V gene TRBV18; D possibly matches TRBD1 or TRBD2 (5 bases each). The V and J ends lost 5 bases and 8 bases respectively, with 19 bases between them. The CDR3 spans 15 residues. The germline CDR1 and CDR2 sequences are KGHSH and LQKENI. Here the CDR3 reads CASSSAQTGPDEQFF. CDR3 DNA sequence: TGTGCCAGCTCATCTGCGCAAACGGGGCCGGATGAGCAGTTCTTC.

V gene TRBV12-5 combines with J gene TRBJ1-5, with D possibly TRBD1 on 5 matching bases. Trimming took 1 base from V and 0 from J, leaving 16 bases between them. The CDR3 loop spans 18 amino acids. Germline CDR1 LGHNT, CDR2 FRNRAP. In nucleotides, the CDR3 is TGTGCTAGTGGTTTGGGGGCAGGGTCCCTTTATAGCAATCAGCCCCAGCATTTT. Residues: CASGLGAGSLYSNQPQHF.

This clone turned up a few times. The chain joins TRBV15 to TRBJ2-5; a weak D match, TRBD1 (6 bases). The CDR3 covers 15 residues. Trimming stripped 0 bases from V and 1 base from J, with 9 bases between. The V gene's germline CDR1 is LNHNV and CDR2 YYDKDF (reference sequence). The CDR3 DNA reads as TGTGCCACCAGCAGAGAAGACAGGAGCCAAGAGACCCAGTACTTC. Translating it yields CATSREDRSQETQYF. The full variable domain, with the rest looked up from reference TRBV15 and TRBJ2-5, is DAMVIQNPRYQVTQFGKPVTLSCSQTLNHNVMYWYQQKSSQAPKLLFHYYDKDFNNEADTPDNFQSRRPNTSFCFLDIRSPGLGDTAMYLCATSREDRSQETQYFGPGTRLLVL.

The chain carries TRBV5-4 and TRBJ2-7; D tentatively reads TRBD1 or TRBD2 (5 bases each). The germline CDR1 and CDR2 sequences are SGHNT and YYREEE (reference sequence). The CDR3 contains 14 residues. Trimming removed 7 bases from V and 2 bases from J, with 16 bases in between. The CDR3 DNA follows: TGTGCCAGCCGTGCGACAGTGAGGGCCTACGAGCAGTACTTC. This gives the protein CASRATVRAYEQYF.

The J gene is TRBJ2-7, the V gene TRBV28; D is possibly TRBD2 (7 bases). This CDR3 comprises 13 residues. CDR1 is MDHEN and CDR2 is SYDVKM in the germline V gene. V lost 9 bases, J lost 5 bases, and 17 bases lay in between. The CDR3 DNA sequence: TGTGCCAGTGGGGAGGGGGGCGAAGACGAGCAGTACTTC. Its translation is CASGEGGEDEQYF.

This clone came up a few times. V is TRBV13 and J is TRBJ2-7, with D tentatively TRBD2 (5 bases). There are 16 residues in the CDR3. The V end lost 5 bases, the J end lost 4 bases, and 21 bases lay between the germline ends. CDR1 and CDR2 (germline): PRHDT, FYEKMQ (reference sequence). For the CDR3, the DNA is TGTGCCAGCAGCCACCGGGGAAGCGGACTGTCTTACGAGCAGTACTTC. Its protein product is CASSHRGSGLSYEQYF. Variable domain in full (rest from reference TRBV13 and TRBJ2-7): AAGVIQSPRHLIKEKRETATLKCYPIPRHDTVYWYQQGPGQDPQFLISFYEKMQSDKGSIPDRFSAQQFSDYHSELNMSSLELGDSALYFCASSHRGSGLSYEQYFGPGTRLTVT.

This chain uses TRBV19 with TRBJ1-1, with TRBD1 identical over 7 bases. CDR3 size: 13 residues. J lost 6 bases, V lost 5 bases, and 6 bases had no gene match. The germline V gene encodes CDR1 LNHDA and CDR2 SQIVND (reference sequence). In DNA, the CDR3 is TGTGCCAGTAGTCCCCGGGACAGAGCTGAAGCTTTCTTT. This sequence encodes CASSPRDRAEAFF.